Described below is a single TCR beta chain sequence and its context. This clonotype came up many times. It has no known antigen specificity. The sample holds no much larger clone one base away, and base qualities are not on file. This entry is derived from a study of T cells in Graves' hyperthyroidism and ophthalmopathy (dated by TCRdb to about 2019). With regard to the full study: Peripheral blood samples were taken at the time of initial diagnosis, prior to any treatment. TCR V-J signatures able to tell the groups apart were searched for in a discovery cohort of about a hundred patients, of whom about 40 had Graves' ophthalmopathy and about 55 had stable Graves' hyperthyroidism. Prospective prediction of ophthalmopathy was tested in an independent validation cohort consisting of 18 hyperthyroidism patients and about 17 patients who later progressed to ophthalmopathy. The 75 to 100 discovery patients were randomly divided into training and test sets at a 7:3 ratio. In roughly six Graves' hyperthyroidism patients, the study also compared T-cell repertoires from thyroid tissue with T-cell repertoires from blood. After blood sampling, hyperthyroidism patients were treated with methimazole at a starting dose of 30 mg daily, and ophthalmopathy patients were treated with high-dose intravenous methylprednisolone. TCR Vbeta CDR3 sequencing of roughly 140 peripheral blood samples (over 40 ophthalmopathy, some 75 hyperthyroidism and some 17 progressor patients) is reported in the paper. Overall study outcomes, separate from this receptor: No statistical method was used to set the sample size in advance, and investigators knew the group allocation. Ophthalmopathy was separated from stable hyperthyroidism by a 13 V-J signature model, with approximately 90% sensitivity and roughly 84% specificity obtained in cross-validation and 80%/75% obtained in testing. In validation, the model predicted progression to ophthalmopathy with roughly 66% sensitivity and around 72% specificity, a median of about 6 months before onset. Most expanded thyroid clonotypes (frequency above 0.001) were also detected in blood, a finding suggesting that blood repertoires may reflect thyroid immune responses.

The hyperthyroidism patients were between 18 and 65 years old and newly diagnosed, with a disease duration of less than 2 months. Patients with uncontrolled infections, other autoimmune diseases, pregnancy or lactation were excluded. Diagnoses relied on clinical symptoms, serum thyroxine and TRAb, thyroid ultrasound and orbital computed tomography. For progressor patients, blood was drawn at the first diagnosis of hyperthyroidism, before any ophthalmopathy symptoms had appeared. Ficoll-Paque density gradient centrifugation was used to isolate PBMCs from under 11 ml of fresh peripheral blood. Patients classed as progressors first received a Graves' hyperthyroidism diagnosis and then went on to develop ophthalmopathy during follow-up. Trizol reagent was used to extract total RNA, and RNA quality was then checked on an Agilent 2100 Bioanalyzer. Trimming takes 8 bases from V and 3 bases from J, and the germline ends sit 14 bases apart. From its cysteine to its phenylalanine, the CDR3 spans 13 amino acids. Only the CDR3 DNA is retained, 39 bases long and in frame from the first base. The germline V gene provides CDR1 MNHEY and CDR2 SVGEGT.

Amplification of TCR beta CDR3 regions was carried out from RNA transcripts. A first-round RT-PCR of the TCR CDR3 used the HTBI primer set with the Qiagen OneStep RT-PCR kit. The libraries were constructed in a second round of multiplex PCR and then size-selected and purified. Paired-end sequencing of the libraries was performed with 100 bp reads on an Illumina HiSeq2000. In the source study's methods: SOAPnuke was used to process the raw data, throwing out any read that contained adapters or uncalled bases, had a mean Phred below 15, or lacked an exact constant-primer or identifier match. COPE v1.2.5 was used to merge high-quality paired reads, and clonotypes were defined as unique nucleotide sequences. MiTCR v1.1 was used to align clonotypes to the IMGT TRBV, TRBD and TRBJ reference segments. The analysis was restricted to V-J combinations with a frequency above 0.0001, which together covered 99.2% of the repertoires. A TCS score was defined as the ratio between F50 (clonal expansion) and ExV (chaos), using BLOSUM62-based TCRdist between CDR3 peptides within each V-J. Welch's t-statistics and random forest reduced just over 500 V-J features to roughly 13, which were used in a naive Bayes classifier (R e1071). TCRdb trimmed public reads at Q25 via fastp, called clones via MiXCR and kept in-frame beta chains. Each record represents a unique CDR3 protein, reported with the most common genes and DNA among its rows. In this record, the V and J calls reflect TCRdb's handling and not the investigators' own analysis. The sample profile shows around 290,000 distinct CDR3 sequences; 10% to 15% of them were found once. Together, the top ten hold roughly 8% of the sample.

The TCR sequence derives from a woman younger than 45 with Graves' hyperthyroidism that later progressed to Graves' ophthalmopathy. The chain was built from TRBV6-2 or TRBV6-3 and TRBJ2-7, with the D gene uncertain. The source material was blood. The sequenced DNA is TGTGCCAGCGCCGACCCGGACCGCTACGAGCAGTACTTC. The encoded protein is CASADPDRYEQYF.